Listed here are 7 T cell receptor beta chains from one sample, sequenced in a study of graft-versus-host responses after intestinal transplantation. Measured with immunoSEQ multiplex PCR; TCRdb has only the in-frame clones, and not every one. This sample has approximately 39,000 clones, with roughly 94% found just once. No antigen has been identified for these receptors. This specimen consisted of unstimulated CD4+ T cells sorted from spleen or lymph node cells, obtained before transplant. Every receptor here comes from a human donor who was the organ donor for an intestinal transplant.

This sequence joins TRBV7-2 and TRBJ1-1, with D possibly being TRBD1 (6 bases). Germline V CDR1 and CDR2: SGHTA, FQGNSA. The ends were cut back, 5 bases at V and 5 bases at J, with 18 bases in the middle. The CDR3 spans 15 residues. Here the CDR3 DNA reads TGTGCCAGCAGCACGACGCGGGGGGGCGGGACTGAAGCTTTCTTT. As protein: CASSTTRGGGTEAFF. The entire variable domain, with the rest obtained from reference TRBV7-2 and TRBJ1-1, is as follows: GAGVSQSPSNKVTEKGKDVELRCDPISGHTALYWYRQSLGQGLEFLIYFQGNSAPDKSGLPSDRFSAERTGGSVSTLTIQRTQQEDSAVYLCASSTTRGGGTEAFFGQGTRLTVV.

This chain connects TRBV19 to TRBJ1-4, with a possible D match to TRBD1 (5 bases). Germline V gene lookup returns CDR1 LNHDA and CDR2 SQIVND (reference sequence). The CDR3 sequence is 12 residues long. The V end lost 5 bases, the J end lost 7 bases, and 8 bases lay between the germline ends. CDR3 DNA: TGTGCCAGTAGTTCGCAGGGTGAAAAACTGTTTTTT. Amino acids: CASSSQGEKLFF.

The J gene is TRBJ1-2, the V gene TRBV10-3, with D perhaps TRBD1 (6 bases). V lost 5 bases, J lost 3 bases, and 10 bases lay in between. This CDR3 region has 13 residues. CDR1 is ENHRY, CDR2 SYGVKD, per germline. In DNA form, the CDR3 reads TGTGCCATCAGTCCTACAGGGTACTATGGCTACACCTTC. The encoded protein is CAISPTGYYGYTF.

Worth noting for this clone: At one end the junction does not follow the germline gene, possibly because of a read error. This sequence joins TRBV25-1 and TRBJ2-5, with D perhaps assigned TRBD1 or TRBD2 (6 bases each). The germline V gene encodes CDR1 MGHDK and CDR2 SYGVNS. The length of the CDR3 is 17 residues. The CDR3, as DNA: TGTGCCAGCAGTGAATGGATTCCGGGGGCCGGACGAGAGGCCCAGTACTTC. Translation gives CASSEWIPGAGREAQYF.

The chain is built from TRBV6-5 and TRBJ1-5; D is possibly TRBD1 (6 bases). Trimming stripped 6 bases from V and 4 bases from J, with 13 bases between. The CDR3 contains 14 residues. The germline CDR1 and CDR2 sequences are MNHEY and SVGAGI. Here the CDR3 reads CASSRQAQNQPQHF. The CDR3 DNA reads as TGTGCCAGCAGCCGACAGGCCCAAAATCAGCCCCAGCATTTT.

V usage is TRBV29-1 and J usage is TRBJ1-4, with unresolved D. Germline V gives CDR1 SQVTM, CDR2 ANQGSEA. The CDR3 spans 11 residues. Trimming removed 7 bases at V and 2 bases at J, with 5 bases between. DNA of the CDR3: TGCAGCGCCCGGACTAATGAAAAACTGTTTTTT. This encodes CSARTNEKLFF.

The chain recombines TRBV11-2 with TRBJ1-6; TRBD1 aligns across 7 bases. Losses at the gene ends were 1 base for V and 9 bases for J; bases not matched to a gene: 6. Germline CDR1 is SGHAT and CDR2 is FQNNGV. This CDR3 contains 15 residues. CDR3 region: CASSLVGTAISPLHF. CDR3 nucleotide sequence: TGTGCCAGCAGCTTAGTGGGGACAGCTATTTCACCCCTCCACTTT.